One and the same sample provided the 10 T cell receptor beta chains below, sequenced in a study of beta chain features in type 1 diabetes. The authors reverse transcribed all of the isolated RNA, so sequencing captured expressed TCRB transcripts. Using immunoSEQ multiplex PCR, the repertoire was profiled, and TCRdb retains in-frame clones only, with some absent. The sample consists of about 410,000 clones, about 14% of them appearing once. Material for sequencing was naive CD4+ T cells from blood. Receptors were obtained from a man between 25 and 39 years old in good health.

The sample holds a few counts of this clone. The J gene is TRBJ2-5, the V gene TRBV27; no definite D call. V was trimmed by 1 base and J by 2 bases, leaving 8 bases between them. CDR3 length: 14 amino acids. The germline gives CDR1 MNHEY, CDR2 SMNVEV (reference sequence). The CDR3 is CASSLFTAQETQYF. CDR3 sequence (DNA): TGTGCCAGCAGTTTATTTACTGCTCAAGAGACCCAGTACTTC.

This clone was counted only a few times. The rearrangement joins TRBV4-3 to TRBJ2-3; maybe TRBD2 (6 bases). V was trimmed by 1 base and J by 4 bases, leaving 15 bases between them. CDR3 length: 16 amino acids. Germline lookup yields CDR1 LGHNA and CDR2 YSLEER. CDR3: CASSQVRGMLADTQYF. Here the CDR3 DNA reads TGCGCCAGCAGCCAAGTTCGCGGGATGTTAGCAGATACGCAGTATTTT.

This clone was seen a handful of times. This sequence joins TRBV23-1 and TRBJ1-1; unclear D gene. TRBV23-1 is an ORF; its function is uncertain. This CDR3 region has 15 residues. The ends were cut back, 0 bases at V and 4 bases at J, with 12 bases in the middle. The CDR3 coding sequence is TGCGCCAGCAGTCAATCGCCGGAAAGGAGCACTGAAGCTTTCTTT. It yields the protein CASSQSPERSTEAFF.

V usage is TRBV4-2 and J usage is TRBJ2-2; D is unresolved. The CDR3 contains 11 residues. CDR1 LGHNA and CDR2 YNFKEQ come from the germline V gene. V lost 8 bases to trimming and J lost 6 bases, with 7 bases between them. The CDR3 region is CASENSGELFF. In nucleotides, the CDR3 is TGTGCCAGCGAAAATTCCGGGGAGCTGTTTTTT.

The V call is TRBV9, the J call TRBJ2-6; D gene ambiguous. The CDR3 consists of 17 residues. Germline V CDR1 and CDR2: SGDLS, YYNGEE. V was trimmed by 2 bases and J by 0 bases, leaving 12 bases between them. CDR3 bases: TGTGCCAGCAGCGTGGGAAACTCCCGCTCTGGGGCCAACGTCCTGACTTTC. The encoded protein is CASSVGNSRSGANVLTF.

This clone was found many times. The chain couples TRBV25-1 to TRBJ2-6; a possible D gene is TRBD1 (5 bases). The germline V gene has CDR1 MGHDK and CDR2 SYGVNS. The CDR3 totals 15 residues. V was pared by 5 bases and J by 2 bases, with 10 bases between. CDR3 residues: CASSPRTPGANVLTF. The CDR3 coding sequence is TGTGCCAGCAGTCCCCGGACACCTGGGGCCAACGTCCTGACTTTC.

This chain uses TRBV28 with TRBJ2-3; 7 nucleotides agree with TRBD1. V lost 4 bases, J lost 4 bases, and 11 bases stayed unmatched. The CDR3 contains 16 residues. Looked up from germline, CDR1 is MDHEN and CDR2 is SYDVKM. The CDR3 protein is CASSSATGLEPDTQYF. The DNA for the CDR3 is TGTGCCAGCAGTTCCGCGACAGGGTTGGAACCAGATACGCAGTATTTT.

CDR3 sequence: CASSRGVSEQYF. The DNA of the CDR3 is TGTGCCAGCAGTCGCGGGGTTTCCGAGCAGTACTTC. The chain recombines TRBV6-5 with TRBJ2-7; tentatively, D is TRBD2 (6 bases). The length of the CDR3 is 12 residues. Trimming pared 5 bases from V and 6 bases from J, leaving 11 bases between. Germline CDR1 MNHEY, CDR2 SVGAGI.

In regard to this clone: Other DNA sequences in this specimen translate into the identical CDR3. The chain recombines TRBV4-2 with TRBJ1-5; D is undetermined. The CDR3 extends over 14 amino acids. Germline V lookup: CDR1 LGHNA, CDR2 YNFKEQ. The V and J ends lost 1 base and 2 bases respectively, with 6 bases between them. For the CDR3, the DNA is TGTGCCAGCAGCCAAGGGCAGGGCAATCAGCCCCAGCATTTT. Its translation: CASSQGQGNQPQHF.

This clone was observed a handful of times. This sequence joins TRBV20-1 and TRBJ1-2; no clear D. Per the germline V gene, CDR1 is DFQATT and CDR2 is SNEGSKA (reference sequence). V was cut by 3 bases and J by 6 bases, with 8 bases left in between. The CDR3 length is 11 residues. This CDR3 reads CSARGRDGYTF. DNA for the CDR3: TGCAGTGCTAGGGGTCGGGATGGCTACACCTTC.